This entry lists 26 T cell receptor beta chains sequenced from one sample in a study of blood T cell repertoires in COVID-19. Assay: immunoSEQ multiplex PCR; the TCRdb copy retains only in-frame clones and omits some. The profile covers 210,000 or so clones, with 65% to 90% appearing a single time and roughly 5% taken by the ten largest. Sequenced sample: peripheral blood. The receptor set was obtained from a human donor in a cohort sampled during active COVID-19.

The genes are TRBV5-5 and TRBJ1-2, with D unresolved. The germline V gene has CDR1 SGHKS and CDR2 YYEKEE (reference sequence). The CDR3 is 16 amino acids. Deletions cut 3 bases from V and 0 bases from J, with 15 bases between. The CDR3 is CASSSPVSLANYGYTF. CDR3 bases: TGTGCCAGCAGCTCCCCTGTGAGTCTAGCTAACTATGGCTACACCTTC.

The V and J genes are TRBV9 and TRBJ2-2; D is unresolved. Germline-derived CDR1 and CDR2 are SGDLS and YYNGEE. V lost 4 bases and J lost 6, with 10 bases in between. This CDR3 region has 13 residues. DNA for the CDR3: TGTGCCAGCAGCATAGACCGGTCCGGGGAGCTGTTTTTT. Protein: CASSIDRSGELFF.

The CDR3 sequence: CASSPNGNSGEKLFF. The CDR3 coding sequence is TGTGCCAGCAGCCCGAATGGGAACAGCGGTGAAAAACTGTTTTTT. V gene TRBV5-6 combines with J gene TRBJ1-4, with no clear D. CDR1 and CDR2 (germline): SGHDT, YYEEEE. Between the trimmed V and J ends, which lost 4 bases and 7 bases, there was a span of 17 bases. This CDR3 spans 15 amino acids.

V usage is TRBV4-3 and J usage is TRBJ2-3; a weak D match, TRBD1 (6 bases). CDR1 is LGHNA, CDR2 YSLEER, per germline. The germline V and J ends were trimmed by 0 bases and 3 bases, with 13 bases remaining between them. The CDR3 consists of 16 residues. The CDR3 protein is CASSQDYRAGTDTQYF. The CDR3 region has the DNA TGCGCCAGCAGCCAAGATTACAGGGCCGGGACAGATACGCAGTATTTT.

The chain joins TRBV13 to TRBJ2-1; the D gene is possibly TRBD2 (6 bases). The length of the CDR3 is 16 residues. Per the germline V gene, CDR1 is PRHDT and CDR2 is FYEKMQ (reference sequence). Trimming shortened V by 1 base and J by 4 bases, and 14 bases separated the two germline ends. CDR3 sequence: CASSLASRGTYNEQFF. The DNA for the CDR3 is TGTGCCAGCAGCTTAGCGTCTCGGGGGACTTACAATGAGCAGTTCTTC.

The sample holds a few counts of this clone. The V and J genes are TRBV5-6 and TRBJ2-5; D is unclear. Trimming stripped 4 bases from V and 1 base from J, with 11 bases between. CDR1 is SGHDT and CDR2 is YYEEEE in the germline V gene. The CDR3 runs 14 residues. For the CDR3, the DNA is TGTGCCAGCAGCCCATACTGGAGCCAAGAGACCCAGTACTTC. It is translated as CASSPYWSQETQYF.

This chain uses TRBV7-3 with TRBJ2-7; 7 nucleotides align to TRBD1. The V gene end was trimmed by 5 bases and the J gene end by 6 bases; junction bases not matched to a gene: 7. CDR3 length: 13 residues. The germline gives CDR1 SGHTA, CDR2 FQGTGA. The CDR3 loop reads CASSLDRAGEQYF. The CDR3 region has the DNA TGTGCCAGCAGCCTAGACAGGGCCGGCGAGCAGTACTTC.

Concerning this clone: In the same sample, other DNA sequences code for this CDR3. The chain carries TRBV18 and TRBJ2-7; TRBD1 matches at 8 bases. CDR1 KGHSH and CDR2 LQKENI come from the germline V gene. The CDR3 has 14 residues. V was clipped by 4 bases and J by 2 bases; unmatched bases: 4. CDR3 region: CASSLGQGTYEQYF. DNA for the CDR3: TGTGCCAGCTCACTAGGACAGGGAACCTACGAGCAGTACTTC.

V is TRBV30 and J is TRBJ1-5, with TRBD1 identical over 7 bases. CDR1 and CDR2 from the germline V gene are GTSNPN and SVGIG (reference sequence). This CDR3 has 15 residues. V lost 5 bases to trimming and J lost 0 bases; unmatched junction nucleotides: 7. In DNA form, the CDR3 reads TGTGCCTGGCAAGGGGGACAGCATAGCAATCAGCCCCAGCATTTT. Its protein product is CAWQGGQHSNQPQHF.

The chain carries TRBV6-1 and TRBJ1-6; 9 bases fit TRBD1. The V segment lost 3 bases and the J segment 4 bases; nucleotides outside the gene matches: 16. The length of the CDR3 is 20 residues. Germline V gene data show CDR1 as MNHNS and CDR2 as SASEGT. CDR3 residues: CASSDHLGTGTHRYNSPLHF. The DNA for the CDR3 is TGTGCCAGCAGTGACCACCTCGGGACAGGGACGCACCGTTATAATTCACCCCTCCACTTT.

The chain links TRBV2 to TRBJ1-2; 10 bases align to TRBD1. The V segment lost 8 bases and the J segment 4 bases; nucleotides outside the gene matches: 7. Germline CDR1 reads SNHLY; CDR2 reads FYNNEI. CDR3 size: 14 residues. Written as DNA, the CDR3 is TGTGCCAGCGCCGGGGGGGACAGGGGCTATGGCTACACCTTC. Its translation: CASAGGDRGYGYTF.

The J gene is TRBJ2-5, the V gene TRBV7-9; 12 bases are a match to TRBD2. The germline V gene encodes CDR1 SEHNR and CDR2 FQNEAQ (reference sequence). V lost 10 bases to trimming and J lost 4 bases; unmatched junction nucleotides: 10. This CDR3 contains 15 residues. The CDR3 nucleotides are TGTGCCACCGGCAACCAGGGACTAGCGGGAGAGACCCAGTACTTC. Its translation: CATGNQGLAGETQYF.

V usage is TRBV7-8 and J usage is TRBJ1-3, with 9 bases that match TRBD1. After removal of 4 bases from V and 4 bases from J, the junction contained 8 bases not matched to a gene. This CDR3 has 16 amino acids. Germline loops: CDR1 SGHVS, CDR2 FQNEAQ. The CDR3 here is CASSSPGQGWGNTIYF. In DNA form, the CDR3 reads TGTGCCAGCAGCTCACCGGGACAGGGCTGGGGAAACACCATATATTTT.

This chain connects TRBV27 to TRBJ2-6; 9 bases align to TRBD1. Germline V gene data show CDR1 as MNHEY and CDR2 as SMNVEV (reference sequence). CDR3 length: 20 amino acids. The V gene end was trimmed by 5 bases and the J gene end by 0 bases; junction bases not matched to a gene: 14. CDR3 nucleotide sequence: TGTGCCAGCAGTCTCTCTATGACAGGGGGATTGTACTCTGGGGCCAACGTCCTGACTTTC. This sequence encodes CASSLSMTGGLYSGANVLTF.

The CDR3 sequence: CASSYSNRDYEQYF. The DNA of the CDR3 is TGTGCCAGCAGTTACTCGAACAGGGACTACGAGCAGTACTTC. The chain links TRBV6-5 to TRBJ2-7, with D possibly being TRBD1 (6 bases). The CDR3 is made up of 14 amino acids. CDR1 is MNHEY, CDR2 SVGAGI, per germline. Trimming shortened V by 0 bases and J by 3 bases, and 9 bases separated the two germline ends.

The rearrangement uses TRBV18 and TRBJ2-7; 9 nucleotides align to TRBD1. In germline, CDR1 is KGHSH, CDR2 LQKENI. V trimming: 3 bases; J trimming: 5 bases; junction bases outside the gene matches: 8. This CDR3 is built from 15 residues. In DNA, the CDR3 is TGTGCCAGCTCACCCGAGACAGGGGGAAGGAACGAGCAGTACTTC. Encoded protein: CASSPETGGRNEQYF. The full variable domain, with the rest looked up from reference TRBV18 and TRBJ2-7, is NAGVMQNPRHLVRRRGQEARLRCSPMKGHSHVYWYRQLPEEGLKFMVYLQKENIIDESGMPKERFSAEFPKEGPSILRIQQVVRGDSAAYFCASSPETGGRNEQYFGPGTRLTVT.

The rearrangement links TRBV7-6 to TRBJ1-4, with D maybe TRBD1 (5 bases). The V and J ends lost 8 bases and 5 bases respectively, with 9 bases between them. The CDR3 covers 12 residues. Germline CDR1 reads SGHVS; CDR2 reads FNYEAQ. The CDR3 DNA sequence: TGTGCCAGCGCAGCAGGGAATGAAAAACTGTTTTTT. Its protein is CASAAGNEKLFF.

This clone was detected once. V gene TRBV11-2 combines with J gene TRBJ2-1; a possible D gene is TRBD2 (7 bases). Trimming removed 0 bases at V and 15 bases at J, with 18 bases between. From germline, CDR1 is SGHAT and CDR2 FQNNGV. The CDR3 has 14 residues. CDR3 protein: CASSLDMARGARFF. The CDR3 DNA follows: TGTGCCAGCAGCTTAGATATGGCCCGGGGGGCTAGGTTCTTC.

The CDR3 loop reads CASRSRIGRGEGYEQYF. CDR3 DNA: TGTGCCAGCAGGAGTCGCATTGGGCGGGGAGAGGGGTACGAGCAGTACTTC. This chain connects TRBV28 to TRBJ2-7; tentative D call: TRBD2 (6 bases). The V and J ends lost 6 bases and 4 bases respectively, with 25 bases between them. Per the germline V gene, CDR1 is MDHEN and CDR2 is SYDVKM. CDR3 length: 17 amino acids.

A word on this clone: This specimen includes other DNA sequences encoding the same CDR3. This chain joins TRBV14 and TRBJ1-2; D gene ambiguous. Germline V CDR1 and CDR2: SGHDN, FVKESK. CDR3 length: 13 amino acids. The V gene lost 0 bases and the J gene lost 4 bases, with 6 bases spanning the gap. This CDR3 is CASSQDFGYGYTF. The CDR3 DNA reads as TGTGCCAGCAGCCAAGATTTCGGCTATGGCTACACCTTC.

V gene TRBV29-1 combines with J gene TRBJ2-7, with TRBD2 identical over 8 bases. This CDR3 comprises 13 residues. Germline assignment: CDR1 SQVTM and CDR2 ANQGSEA. The V and J ends lost 6 bases and 3 bases, in that order; junction bases with no gene match: 7. CDR3 loop: CSVESGSRYEQYF. CDR3 DNA sequence: TGCAGCGTGGAAAGCGGGAGTCGCTACGAGCAGTACTTC.

Note on this clone: Other DNA sequences in the same sample also yield this CDR3. V is TRBV28 and J is TRBJ1-1, with 7 bases matching TRBD1. Germline V CDR1 and CDR2: MDHEN, SYDVKM. The length of the CDR3 is 15 residues. V trimming: 4 bases; J trimming: 3 bases; junction bases outside the gene matches: 8. For the CDR3, the DNA is TGTGCCAGCAGTTCCCGACAGGGAGCGTACACTGAAGCTTTCTTT. This gives the protein CASSSRQGAYTEAFF.

This clone was seen once. This chain links TRBV10-3 with TRBJ2-7, with 11 bases identical to TRBD2. The CDR3 loop spans 13 amino acids. The germline gives CDR1 ENHRY, CDR2 SYGVKD. V trimming: 10 bases; J trimming: 4 bases; junction bases outside the gene matches: 6. As DNA, the CDR3 is TGTGCCACCGGGGGACTAGCGGAATACGAGCAGTACTTC. It yields the protein CATGGLAEYEQYF.

The chain couples TRBV7-3 to TRBJ1-3; 9 nucleotides match TRBD1. The V gene end was trimmed by 5 bases and the J gene end by 2 bases; junction bases not matched to a gene: 1. The CDR3 consists of 14 residues. Germline loops: CDR1 SGHTA, CDR2 FQGTGA. CDR3 protein: CASSGTGTGNTIYF. For the CDR3, the DNA is TGTGCCAGCAGCGGGACAGGGACTGGAAACACCATATATTTT. Combining the CDR3 with reference TRBV7-3 and TRBJ1-3 gives the whole variable domain GAGVSQTPSNKVTEKGKYVELRCDPISGHTALYWYRQSLGQGPEFLIYFQGTGAADDSGLPNDRFFAVRPEGSVSTLKIQRTERGDSAVYLCASSGTGTGNTIYFGEGSWLTVV.

V is TRBV7-8 and J is TRBJ2-3; TRBD2 aligns across 10 bases. The CDR3 contains 15 residues. With V trimmed by 5 bases and J by 3 bases, 5 bases remained unmatched. The germline gives CDR1 SGHVS, CDR2 FQNEAQ. The CDR3 DNA reads as TGTGCCAGCAGCAGCGAGCGGGAGGGAACAGATACGCAGTATTTT. Amino acid sequence: CASSSEREGTDTQYF.

The V call is TRBV9, the J call TRBJ1-2; 8 nucleotides line up with TRBD1. CDR3 length equals 16 residues. Losses at the gene ends were 3 bases for V and 6 bases for J; bases not matched to a gene: 13. In germline, CDR1 is SGDLS, CDR2 YYNGEE. CDR3 loop: CASSDDLYQGANGYTF. Here the CDR3 DNA reads TGTGCCAGCAGCGACGATTTATACCAGGGGGCAAATGGCTACACCTTC.